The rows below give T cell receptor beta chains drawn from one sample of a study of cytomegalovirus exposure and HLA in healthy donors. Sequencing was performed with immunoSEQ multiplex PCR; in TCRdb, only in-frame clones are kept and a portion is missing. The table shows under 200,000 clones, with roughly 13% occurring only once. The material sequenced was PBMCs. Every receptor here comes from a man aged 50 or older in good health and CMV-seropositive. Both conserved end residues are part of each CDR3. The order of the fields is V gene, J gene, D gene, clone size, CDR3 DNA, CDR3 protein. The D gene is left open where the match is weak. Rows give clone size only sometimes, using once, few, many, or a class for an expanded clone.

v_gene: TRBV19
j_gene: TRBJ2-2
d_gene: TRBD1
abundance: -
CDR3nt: TGTGCCAGTAGGCTAACCGGGACAGGGGACACCGGGGAGCTGTTTTTT
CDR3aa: CASRLTGTGDTGELFF

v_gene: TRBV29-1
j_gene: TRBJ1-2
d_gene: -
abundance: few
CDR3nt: TGCAGCGTTGAGGACAGAAACTATGGCTACACCTTC
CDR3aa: CSVEDRNYGYTF

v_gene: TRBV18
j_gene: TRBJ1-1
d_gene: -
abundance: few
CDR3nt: TGTGCCAGCTCACCAAGGTTGGCACAGATTAACACTGAAGCTTCCTTT
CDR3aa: CASSPRLAQINTEASF

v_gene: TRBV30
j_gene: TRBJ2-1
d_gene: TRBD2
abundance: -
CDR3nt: TGTGCCTGGAGCCGCACTAGCGGGAGATACAATGAGCAGTTCTTC
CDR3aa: CAWSRTSGRYNEQFF

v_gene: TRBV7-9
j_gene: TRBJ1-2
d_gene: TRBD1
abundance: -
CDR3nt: TGTGCCAGCAGCTTAATGGGACAGCCTTCTAACTATGGCTACACCTTC
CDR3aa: CASSLMGQPSNYGYTF

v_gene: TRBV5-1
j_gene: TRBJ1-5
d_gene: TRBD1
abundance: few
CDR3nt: TGCGCCAGCAGCTTGGAGGGGGCGAGCAATCAGCCCCAGCATTTT
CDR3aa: CASSLEGASNQPQHF

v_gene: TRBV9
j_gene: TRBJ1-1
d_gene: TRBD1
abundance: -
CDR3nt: TGTGCCAGCAGCGTTGACAGGGAGAACACTGAAGCTTTCTTT
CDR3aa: CASSVDRENTEAFF

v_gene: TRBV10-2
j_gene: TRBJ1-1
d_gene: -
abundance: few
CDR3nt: TGCGCCAGCAGTGAGACGTATTCAGGGTGGACCACTGAAGCTTTCTTT
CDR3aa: CASSETYSGWTTEAFF

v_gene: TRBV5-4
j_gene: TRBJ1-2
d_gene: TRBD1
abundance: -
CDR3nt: TGTGCCAGCAGCTCCAGGGGGACGGAAGGCTACACCTTC
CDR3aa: CASSSRGTEGYTF

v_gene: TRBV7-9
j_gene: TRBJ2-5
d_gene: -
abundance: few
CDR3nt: TGTGCCAGCAGCTTAGGGACAGTACAAGAGACCCAGTACTTC
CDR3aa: CASSLGTVQETQYF

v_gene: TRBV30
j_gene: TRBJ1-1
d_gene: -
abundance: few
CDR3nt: TGTGCCTGGAGCACCGACAGACCGAACACTGAAGCTTTCTTT
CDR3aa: CAWSTDRPNTEAFF

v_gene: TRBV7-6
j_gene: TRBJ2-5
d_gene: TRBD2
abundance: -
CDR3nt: TGTGCCAGCAGCTTAGGGACTAGCCCCCAGTACTTC
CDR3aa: CASSLGTSPQYF

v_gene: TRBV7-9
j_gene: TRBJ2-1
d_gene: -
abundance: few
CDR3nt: TGTGCCAGCAGCGGGGGGTTCGACAATGAGCAGTTCTTC
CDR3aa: CASSGGFDNEQFF

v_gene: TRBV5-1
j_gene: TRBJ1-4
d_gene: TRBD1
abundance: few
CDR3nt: TGCGCCAGCAGCTTGGATGGGACGAAACACAGGGGTGAAAAACTGTTTTTT
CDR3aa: CASSLDGTKHRGEKLFF

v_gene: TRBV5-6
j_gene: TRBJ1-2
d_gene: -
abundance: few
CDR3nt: TGTGCCAGCAGCTCGTACAGGGTTCGTGGCTACACCTTC
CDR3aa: CASSSYRVRGYTF

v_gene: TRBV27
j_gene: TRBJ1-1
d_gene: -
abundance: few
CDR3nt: TGTGCCAGCAGTTTATCCCTTCTGAACACTGAAGCTTTCTTT
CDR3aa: CASSLSLLNTEAFF

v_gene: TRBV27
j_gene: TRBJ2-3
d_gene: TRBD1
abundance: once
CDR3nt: TGTGCCAGTCGGACAGGGACAGATACGCAGTATTTT
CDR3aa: CASRTGTDTQYF

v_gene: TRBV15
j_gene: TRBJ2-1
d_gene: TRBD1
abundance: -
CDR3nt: TGTGCCACCAGCCCCCACAGGACAGGGGCAAATGAGCAGTTCTTC
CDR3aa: CATSPHRTGANEQFF

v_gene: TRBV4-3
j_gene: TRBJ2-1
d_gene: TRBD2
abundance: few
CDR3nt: TGCGCCAGCAGCCCTCGACTAGCGGGGGCCTGGGGTGAGCAGTTCTTC
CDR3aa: CASSPRLAGAWGEQFF

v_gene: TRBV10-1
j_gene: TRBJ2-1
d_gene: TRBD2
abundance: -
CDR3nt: TGCGCCAGCAGTCCGGGACTAGCGGGGGGCCGAAATGAGCAGTTCTTC
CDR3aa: CASSPGLAGGRNEQFF

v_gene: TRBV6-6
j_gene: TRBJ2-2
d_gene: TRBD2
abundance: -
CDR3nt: TGTGCCACCCCAAGCGGGAGGCTGGACACCGGGGAGCTGTTTTTT
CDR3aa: CATPSGRLDTGELFF

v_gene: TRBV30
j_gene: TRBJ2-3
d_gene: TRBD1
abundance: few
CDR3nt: TGTGCCTGGAGTGTACGGTGGACAGGGACTAGCACAGATACGCAGTATTTT
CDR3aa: CAWSVRWTGTSTDTQYF

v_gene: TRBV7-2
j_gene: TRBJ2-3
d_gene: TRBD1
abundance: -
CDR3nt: TGTGCCAGCAGCCGGACAGGCCGGTACGTAGATACGCAGTATTTT
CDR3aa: CASSRTGRYVDTQYF

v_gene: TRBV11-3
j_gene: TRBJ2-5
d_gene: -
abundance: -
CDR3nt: TGTGCCAGCAGCTTGAGAAGATACCAAGAGACCCAGTACTTC
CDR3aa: CASSLRRYQETQYF